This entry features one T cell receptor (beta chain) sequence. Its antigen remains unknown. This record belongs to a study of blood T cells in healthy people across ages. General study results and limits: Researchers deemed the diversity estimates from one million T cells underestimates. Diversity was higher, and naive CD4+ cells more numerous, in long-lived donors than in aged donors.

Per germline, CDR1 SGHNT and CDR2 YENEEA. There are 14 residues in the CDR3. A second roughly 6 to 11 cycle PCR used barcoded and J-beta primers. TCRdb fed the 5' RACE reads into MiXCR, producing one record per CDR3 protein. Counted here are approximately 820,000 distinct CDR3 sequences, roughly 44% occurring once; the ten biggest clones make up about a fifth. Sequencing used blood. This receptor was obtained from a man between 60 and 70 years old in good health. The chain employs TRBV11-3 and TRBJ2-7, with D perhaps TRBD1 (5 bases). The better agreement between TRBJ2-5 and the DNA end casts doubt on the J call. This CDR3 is CASSLGGEAETQYF. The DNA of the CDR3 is TGTGCCAGCAGCTTAGGGGGCGAGGCAGAGACCCAGTACTTC.